Shown below are 13 T cell receptor beta chains from a single sample sequenced in a study of blood T cells in healthy people across ages. Using a J-beta primer mix together with a sample-barcoded 5' primer, a second PCR was run for about 6 to 12 cycles. TCRdb fed the 5' RACE reads into MiXCR, producing one record per CDR3 protein. In the table there are 650,000 to 950,000 distinct CDR3 sequences, around 42% of which are singletons. The source material was blood. The receptors shown here come from a man in his 60s in good health.

This clonotype was counted a few times. The chain carries TRBV12-3 or TRBV12-4 and TRBJ2-3; D gene unclear. This CDR3 comprises 15 residues. V was cut by 0 bases and J by 1 base, with 8 bases left in between. CDR3 DNA sequence: TGTGCCAGCAGTTTAGCCATGGCGGGCACAGATACGCAGTATTTT. This sequence encodes CASSLAMAGTDTQYF.

This clonotype was observed many times. At one boundary the junction diverges from the germline segment, which might be a read error. The gene calls are TRBV7-2 and TRBJ1-2, with D unclear. The germline gives CDR1 SGHTA, CDR2 FQGNSA. CDR3 size: 12 residues. The CDR3 DNA follows: TGCGCCAGCAGCTTGGACAACTATGGCTACACCTTC. Encoded protein: CASSLDNYGYTF.

This clonotype was counted a few times. This chain uses TRBV7-2 with TRBJ1-4; 7 bases line up with TRBD1. Per the germline V gene, CDR1 is SGHTA and CDR2 is FQGNSA. V trimming: 6 bases; J trimming: 10 bases; junction bases outside the gene matches: 11. This CDR3 comprises 14 residues. CDR3 coding DNA: TGTGCCAGCAGGACTGACAGGGCTTTCGGAAAACTGTTTTTT. Protein sequence: CASRTDRAFGKLFF.

Of note for this clonotype: This may be a read error, as it is one base from a much larger clone. J is TRBJ2-5 and V is TRBV6-1; TRBD2 agrees at 11 bases. Germline loops: CDR1 MNHNS, CDR2 SASEGT. The length of the CDR3 is 17 residues. The CDR3 DNA reads as TGTACCAGCAGTGAACTAGCGGGGGCCCGATTAGGGGAGACCCAGTACTTC. Translation: CTSSELAGARLGETQYF.

The rearrangement links TRBV5-6 to TRBJ1-5; D is perhaps TRBD1 (6 bases). The length of the CDR3 is 16 residues. V lost 0 bases and J lost 1, with 11 bases in between. Germline values: CDR1 SGHDT, CDR2 YYEEEE. CDR3 in DNA: TGTGCCAGCAGCTTGGATCGGGGGCAAAGCAATCAGCCCCAGCATTTT. It is translated as CASSLDRGQSNQPQHF.

This clonotype occurred many times. The V and J genes are TRBV20-1 and TRBJ2-7; 8 bases are a match to TRBD1. Per germline, CDR1 DFQATT and CDR2 SNEGSKA (reference sequence). This CDR3 has 13 residues. The trim removed 4 bases at V and 2 bases at J, leaving 4 bases unmatched. CDR3 protein: CSAIGQGPYEQYF. The CDR3 coding sequence is TGCAGTGCTATAGGACAGGGACCCTACGAGCAGTACTTC.

The CDR3 loop reads CASRRGASQSDTQYF. The CDR3 DNA is TGTGCCAGTCGCCGGGGGGCATCTCAGTCAGATACGCAGTATTTT. The rearrangement joins TRBV5-8 to TRBJ2-3; a possible D gene is TRBD2 (7 bases). V was cut by 8 bases and J by 4 bases, with 20 bases left in between. Germline-derived CDR1 and CDR2 are SGHTS and YDEGEE. The CDR3 loop spans 15 amino acids.

This clonotype was observed a few times. The chain is built from TRBV7-2 and TRBJ2-3; the match to TRBD2 covers 11 bases. Germline V gene sequence: CDR1 SGHTA, CDR2 FQGNSA. Germline trimming cut 5 bases from V and 3 bases from J; bases unmatched to any gene: 7. The CDR3 contains 16 residues. CDR3 bases: TGTGCCAGCAGCCGAATAGCGGGGGGGCCGACAGATACGCAGTATTTT. The encoded protein is CASSRIAGGPTDTQYF.

This chain links TRBV6-2 or TRBV6-3 with TRBJ2-1; 9 bases line up with TRBD2. Germline V gene lookup returns CDR1 MNHEY and CDR2 SVGEGT. CDR3 length: 15 amino acids. V trimming: 2 bases; J trimming: 8 bases; junction bases outside the gene matches: 7. CDR3 DNA sequence: TGTGCCAGCAGTTACGGGCTAGCGGGGTGGGATGAGCAGTTCTTC. This translates into CASSYGLAGWDEQFF.

As regards this clonotype: An end of the junction differs from the germline gene, which may be a read error. The chain employs TRBV10-3 and TRBJ2-1; D perhaps matches TRBD1 (5 bases). This CDR3 contains 15 residues. The germline V gene encodes CDR1 ENHRY and CDR2 SYGVKD. The CDR3 loop reads CAVSEPRGSYNEQFF. In nucleotides, the CDR3 is TGTGCCGTCAGTGAGCCTAGGGGTTCCTACAATGAGCAGTTCTTC.

This clonotype was counted between two and nine times. The chain couples TRBV12-3 or TRBV12-4 to TRBJ2-7; a possible D gene is TRBD1 (5 bases). Trimming pared 1 base from V and 3 bases from J, leaving 13 bases between. The CDR3 length is 15 residues. Here the CDR3 reads CASSLESGQGYEQYF. As DNA, the CDR3 is TGTGCCAGCAGTTTAGAGTCTGGACAAGGCTACGAGCAGTACTTC.

The chain links TRBV5-1 to TRBJ2-2, with 7 bases fitting TRBD1. Losses at the gene ends were 0 bases for V and 0 bases for J; bases not matched to a gene: 2. The CDR3 has 16 amino acids. The germline V gene has CDR1 SGHRS and CDR2 YFSETQ. The CDR3 DNA reads TGCGCCAGCAGCTTGGGGGACAGCGCGAACACCGGGGAGCTGTTTTTT. It is translated as CASSLGDSANTGELFF.

This chain connects TRBV20-1 to TRBJ2-7; 9 bases line up with TRBD2. Germline lookup yields CDR1 DFQATT and CDR2 SNEGSKA (reference sequence). This CDR3 spans 15 amino acids. V shed 4 bases and J 2 bases; nucleotides not matched to a gene: 9. The CDR3, as DNA: TGCAGTGCTACTCCCCTGACTAGCGGACCCTACGAGCAGTACTTC. Protein sequence: CSATPLTSGPYEQYF.